The clone carrying this T cell receptor (beta chain) was observed at least ten times. This sample is drawn from a study of T-cell reconstitution after alpha-beta-depleted transplantation in children. Unique molecular identifiers were built into the TCRbeta library. TCRdb called the PCR reads again in MiXCR, with one record for every CDR3 protein. The sample has approximately 200,000 distinct CDR3 sequences, approximately 15% seen once; the top ten hold under 15%. The CDR3 contains 15 residues. Germline-derived CDR1 and CDR2 are SGHRS and YFSETQ. Trimming at V came to 4 bases and at J to 8 bases, leaving 13 bases not matched to a gene.

The clonotype comes from a human donor who donated a stem cell graft to a child with acute lymphoblastic leukemia. This sequence joins TRBV5-1 and TRBJ1-2, with 8 bases matching TRBD1. The sample was PBMCs from the stem cell graft donor, taken from the stem cell graft. This CDR3 reads CASSLDPDRVKGYTF. DNA of the CDR3: TGCGCCAGCAGCCTAGATCCGGACAGGGTAAAGGGCTACACCTTC.